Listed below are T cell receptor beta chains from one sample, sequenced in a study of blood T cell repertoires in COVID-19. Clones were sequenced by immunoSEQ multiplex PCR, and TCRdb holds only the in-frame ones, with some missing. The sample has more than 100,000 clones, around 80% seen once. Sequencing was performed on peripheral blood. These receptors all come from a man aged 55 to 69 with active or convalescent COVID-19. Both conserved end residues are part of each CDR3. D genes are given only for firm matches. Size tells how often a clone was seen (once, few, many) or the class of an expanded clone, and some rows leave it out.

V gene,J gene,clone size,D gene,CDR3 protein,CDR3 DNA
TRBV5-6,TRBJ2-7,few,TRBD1,CASSTPGQTYEQYF,TGTGCCAGCAGCACTCCGGGACAGACCTACGAGCAGTACTTC
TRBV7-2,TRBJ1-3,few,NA,CASSLFTAGGSGNTIYF,TGTGCCAGCAGCTTATTCACCGCAGGAGGCTCTGGAAACACCATATATTTT
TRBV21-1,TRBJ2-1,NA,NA,CASSSGGGGFSYNEQFF,TGTGCCAGCAGCTCGGGGGGAGGGGGATTCTCCTACAATGAGCAGTTCTTC
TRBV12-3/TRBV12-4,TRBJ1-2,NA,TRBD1,CASSYGQGYGYTF,TGTGCCAGCAGTTATGGACAGGGCTATGGCTACACCTTC
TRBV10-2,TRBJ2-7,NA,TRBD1,CATQTGVSYEQYF,TGCGCCACCCAAACAGGGGTTTCCTACGAGCAGTACTTC
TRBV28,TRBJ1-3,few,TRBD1,CASSPNRQGRNTIYF,TGTGCCAGCAGTCCGAACCGACAGGGCAGAAACACCATATATTTT
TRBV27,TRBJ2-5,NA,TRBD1,CASGFADRAETQYF,TGTGCCAGCGGATTCGCGGACAGGGCGGAGACCCAGTACTTC
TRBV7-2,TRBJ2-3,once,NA,CATRLSLGTDTQYF,TGTGCCACGCGCCTATCTCTTGGCACAGATACGCAGTATTTT
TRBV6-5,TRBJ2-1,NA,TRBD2,CASSYSSGRWDEQFF,TGTGCCAGCAGTTACTCCAGCGGGAGGTGGGATGAGCAGTTCTTC
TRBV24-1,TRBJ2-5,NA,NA,CATSDQRTVEQETQYF,TGTGCCACCAGTGACCAACGGACAGTCGAGCAAGAGACCCAGTACTTC
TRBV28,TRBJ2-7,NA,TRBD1,CASSLFGQGPYEQYF,TGTGCCAGCAGTTTATTTGGACAGGGTCCCTACGAGCAGTACTTC